This T cell receptor (beta chain) was retrieved from a study of OX40 agonist ivuxolimab in advanced cancers. Looking at the study overall: Recorded diagnoses for dose-escalation patients were hepatocellular carcinoma, melanoma, renal cell or head and neck cancer.

Concerning this clone itself: What it binds is unknown.

TCRdb keeps only in-frame clones here, not all; method: immunoSEQ multiplex PCR. The repertoire holds roughly 88,000 clones, with around 87% as singletons. Broader study findings: Patients who responded partially at 0.1-3.0 mg/kg showed clonal expansion ranking among the lowest. Researchers did not determine the expanded peripheral T cells' antigen specificity. More expanded clones were found, on average, in CD8+ than in CD4+ T cells.

The CDR3 consists of 15 residues. The V gene's germline CDR1 is SGDLS and CDR2 YYNGEE. The trim removed 1 base at V and 8 bases at J, leaving 7 bases unmatched. The rearrangement joins TRBV9 to TRBJ2-1; TRBD1 aligns across 9 bases. The source of this sequence is an adult with an advanced solid tumor such as melanoma, head and neck, liver or kidney cancer. Material: CD4+ or CD8+ T cells sorted from blood, obtained in a trial of the OX40 agonist ivuxolimab. The CDR3 loop reads CASSVLGQGIDEQFF. DNA of the CDR3: TGTGCCAGCAGCGTACTGGGACAGGGAATCGATGAGCAGTTCTTC.